This T cell receptor beta chain was profiled in a study of T cell responses to AZD1222 COVID-19 vaccine. The study's findings and limits: Possibly, clonal diversity was underestimated; donors were largely white British and included more females. Vaccine-associated CD4 TCRs spanned spike, dominant at 160-218 and 743-854. Only six people who got AZD1222 tested seropositive at baseline.

Of note for this clone: Antigen specificity is unknown.

The protocol was immunoSEQ multiplex PCR, while the TCRdb copy is restricted to in-frame clones and leaves out a portion. The sample holds 150,000 to 200,000 clones, about 90% seen once. This TCR was recovered from an adult in good health. The sample consisted of peripheral blood, taken on day 0 of MenACWY control vaccination.

In DNA, the CDR3 is TGTGCCAGCACCTACGCCGGGACAGGGAGCCATGAGCAGTTCTTC. It yields the protein CASTYAGTGSHEQFF. The chain carries TRBV28 and TRBJ2-1; the match to TRBD1 covers 9 bases. V lost 7 bases and J lost 8; bases outside the gene matches: 12. The CDR3 is 15 residues long. In germline, CDR1 is MDHEN, CDR2 SYDVKM. Full variable domain (missing parts from reference TRBV28 and TRBJ2-1): DVKVTQSSRYLVKRTGEKVFLECVQDMDHENMFWYRQDPGLGLRLIYFSYDVKMKEKGDIPEGYSVSREKKERFSLILESASTNQTSMYLCASTYAGTGSHEQFFGPGTRLTVL.